This T cell receptor (beta chain) emerged from a study of blood T cell repertoires in COVID-19. Study at large: Sites in the United States, Italy and Spain provided acute and convalescent COVID-19 samples. In each case, the material was cDNA or gDNA derived from T cells, B-cell-depleted T cells, or PBMCs.

Sequenced by immunoSEQ multiplex PCR; TCRdb stores in-frame clones only, minus some. The sample has hundreds of thousands of clones; less than 90% are singletons. The CDR3 contains 16 residues. Germline CDR1 is MGHRA and CDR2 is YSYEKL. V was cut by 4 bases and J by 1 base, with 14 bases left in between. The chain employs TRBV4-1 and TRBJ1-3, with D unclear. The sequence came from a man aged 30 to 39 with active or convalescent COVID-19. Sequenced sample: peripheral blood. CDR3 in amino acids: CASSPGGYFSGNTIYF. CDR3 DNA sequence: TGCGCCAGCAGCCCGGGCGGGTATTTTTCTGGAAACACCATATATTTT.